These 19 T cell receptor beta chains came from one sample sequenced in a study of blood T cell repertoires in COVID-19. Produced via immunoSEQ multiplex PCR; TCRdb's table is partial and in-frame only. In the table there are roughly 260,000 clones, approximately 86% of which are singletons. The sequenced sample was peripheral blood. The receptors originated from a man aged 40-50 years who had recovered from COVID-19.

The CDR3 sequence is CASSLSQTNEKLFF. The CDR3 coding sequence is TGCGCCAGCAGCTTGTCACAAACTAATGAAAAACTGTTTTTT. The V call is TRBV5-1, the J call TRBJ1-4; D is unclear. V lost 1 base and J 1 base, leaving 5 bases between the germline ends. CDR1 is SGHRS and CDR2 is YFSETQ in the germline V gene. This CDR3 has 14 residues.

The chain recombines TRBV5-5 with TRBJ2-3; 9 positions match TRBD1. This CDR3 has 15 residues. V was pared by 4 bases and J by 2 bases, with 5 bases of the junction left unmatched. Germline V gives CDR1 SGHKS, CDR2 YYEKEE (reference sequence). The CDR3, as DNA: TGTGCCAGCAGCCGGGACAGGGCTATCACAGATACGCAGTATTTT. Protein: CASSRDRAITDTQYF.

This sequence joins TRBV28 and TRBJ2-7; D is possibly TRBD1 (5 bases). With 5 bases removed from V and 6 bases from J, the gap between germline ends came to 23 bases. This CDR3 is built from 16 residues. Germline assignment: CDR1 MDHEN and CDR2 SYDVKM. In nucleotides, the CDR3 is TGTGCCAGCAGTACAGCCGGCCAGGGTATTCTGCGCGAGCAGTACTTC. Amino acids: CASSTAGQGILREQYF.

The chain uses TRBV9 and TRBJ2-1, with D hard to call. Germline V gives CDR1 SGDLS, CDR2 YYNGEE. The CDR3 covers 15 residues. Trimming removed 6 bases at V and 9 bases at J, with 22 bases between. Here the CDR3 reads CASTDYPRDGGEQFF. CDR3 in DNA: TGTGCCAGCACCGATTACCCACGTGACGGCGGTGAGCAGTTCTTC. Based on the CDR3 plus reference TRBV9 and TRBJ2-1, the full variable domain is DSGVTQTPKHLITATGQRVTLRCSPRSGDLSVYWYQQSLDQGLQFLIQYYNGEERAKGNILERFSAQQFPDLHSELNLSSLELGDSALYFCASTDYPRDGGEQFFGPGTRLTVL.

In DNA form, the CDR3 reads TGTGCCAGCAGCTTACAGGAGGGGTTTTTGAATGAGCAGTTCTTC. The encoded protein is CASSLQEGFLNEQFF. The chain employs TRBV7-9 and TRBJ2-1, with TRBD2 as a possible D gene (6 bases). The CDR3 is made up of 15 amino acids. CDR1 is SEHNR, CDR2 FQNEAQ, per germline (reference sequence). The V end was cut by 2 bases, the J end by 7 bases, with 15 bases between. The full variable domain, in which reference TRBV7-9 and TRBJ2-1 provide the parts outside the CDR3, is DTGVSQNPRHKITKRGQNVTFRCDPISEHNRLYWYRQTLGQGPEFLTYFQNEAQLEKSRLLSDRFSAERPKGSFSTLEIQRTEQGDSAMYLCASSLQEGFLNEQFFGPGTRLTVL.

The chain carries TRBV7-6 and TRBJ2-2, with a weak D call TRBD2 (6 bases). The length of the CDR3 is 17 residues. The V end lost 5 bases, the J end lost 1 base, and 17 bases lay between the germline ends. Germline V gene lookup returns CDR1 SGHVS and CDR2 FNYEAQ. The CDR3 here is CASSLRIGGWNTGELFF. For the CDR3, the DNA is TGTGCCAGCAGCCTACGGATCGGGGGTTGGAACACCGGGGAGCTGTTTTTT.

The rearrangement uses TRBV9 and TRBJ1-4; perhaps TRBD1 as D (6 bases). The CDR3 length is 16 residues. Trimming took 4 bases from V and 7 from J, leaving 20 bases between them. Germline CDR1 is SGDLS and CDR2 is YYNGEE. The CDR3 loop reads CASSPQVGGASEKLFF. The CDR3 DNA reads as TGTGCCAGCAGCCCCCAAGTCGGGGGGGCGAGTGAAAAACTGTTTTTT.

The CDR3 reads CASRPGGDGYTF. CDR3 nucleotides: TGTGCCAGCAGACCCGGAGGGGATGGCTACACCTTC. The V and J genes are TRBV2 and TRBJ1-2, with D possibly matching TRBD1 (5 bases). Germline loops: CDR1 SNHLY, CDR2 FYNNEI. This CDR3 has 12 amino acids. V lost 6 bases and J lost 6, with 11 bases in between. Based on the CDR3 plus reference TRBV2 and TRBJ1-2, the full variable domain is EPEVTQTPSHQVTQMGQEVILRCVPISNHLYFYWYRQILGQKVEFLVSFYNNEISEKSEIFDDQFSVERPDGSNFTLKIRSTKLEDSAMYFCASRPGGDGYTFGSGTRLTVV.

The rearrangement joins TRBV2 to TRBJ2-2; D uncertain. The germline V gene encodes CDR1 SNHLY and CDR2 FYNNEI. The CDR3 sequence is 14 residues long. V was trimmed by 7 bases and J by 0 bases, leaving 9 bases between them. CDR3 nucleotide sequence: TGTGCCAGCAAAGAGACAACGAACACCGGGGAGCTGTTTTTT. Amino acid sequence: CASKETTNTGELFF.

The chain employs TRBV11-2 and TRBJ2-1; tentative D call: TRBD1 (5 bases). The CDR3 runs 14 residues. V was trimmed by 1 base and J by 9 bases, leaving 13 bases between them. Per germline, CDR1 SGHAT and CDR2 FQNNGV. CDR3 nucleotide sequence: TGTGCCAGCAGCTTAGCGGGTTGGGGCATTGAGCAGTTCTTC. This codes for CASSLAGWGIEQFF.

This chain links TRBV11-2 with TRBJ1-6, with 9 nucleotides matching TRBD1. J gave up 6 bases and V 5 bases, and 2 bases lay outside the gene matches. The CDR3 sequence is 14 residues long. CDR1 and CDR2 (germline): SGHAT, FQNNGV. The CDR3, as DNA: TGTGCCAGCAGCCTGGACAGGGGTAATTCACCCCTCCACTTT. Translated: CASSLDRGNSPLHF.

This sequence joins TRBV21-1 and TRBJ2-7; no check of the table's D call, TRBD2, against the DNA was made. TRBV21-1 is a pseudogene locus. The CDR3 spans 17 residues. The CDR3 region is CASSKGKPQQLAGDQYF. In DNA form, the CDR3 reads TGTGCCAGCAGCAAAGGAAAGCCTCAACAGCTAGCGGGAGACCAGTACTTC.

V is TRBV27 and J is TRBJ2-3; a possible D gene is TRBD2 (6 bases). Germline V CDR1 and CDR2: MNHEY, SMNVEV (reference sequence). Deletions cut 6 bases from V and 5 bases from J, with 18 bases between. The CDR3 loop spans 15 amino acids. CDR3 DNA sequence: TGTGCCAGCAGCACAGGCGGGGTGGGGAGAGATACGCAGTATTTT. Residues: CASSTGGVGRDTQYF.

The rearrangement links TRBV12-5 to TRBJ2-3; D not resolved. The CDR3 loop spans 16 amino acids. The germline gives CDR1 LGHNT, CDR2 FRNRAP. Trimming removed 0 bases at V and 3 bases at J, with 13 bases between. In DNA form, the CDR3 reads TGTGCTAGTGGTTTGGTACCCTATATCCCTACAGATACGCAGTATTTT. This encodes CASGLVPYIPTDTQYF. Based on the CDR3 plus reference TRBV12-5 and TRBJ2-3, the full variable domain is DARVTQTPRHKVTEMGQEVTMRCQPILGHNTVFWYRQTMMQGLELLAYFRNRAPLDDSGMPKDRFSAEMPDATLATLKIQPSEPRDSAVYFCASGLVPYIPTDTQYFGPGTRLTVL.

The chain joins TRBV5-1 to TRBJ1-4; 7 bases line up with TRBD1. Germline trimming cut 7 bases from V and 4 bases from J; bases unmatched to any gene: 7. This CDR3 has 14 residues. The germline CDR1 and CDR2 sequences are SGHRS and YFSETQ. The CDR3 DNA reads as TGCGCCAGCTCTTCGACAGGGTATAATGAAAAACTGTTTTTT. It yields the protein CASSSTGYNEKLFF. Looking up the rest from reference TRBV5-1 and TRBJ1-4 gives the full variable domain: KAGVTQTPRYLIKTRGQQVTLSCSPISGHRSVSWYQQTPGQGLQFLFEYFSETQRNKGNFPGRFSGRQFSNSRSEMNVSTLELGDSALYLCASSSTGYNEKLFFGSGTQLSVL.

This sequence joins TRBV27 and TRBJ2-3; 10 bases agree with TRBD1. The CDR3 loop spans 15 amino acids. Trimming cost V 5 bases and J 3 bases; bases outside gene matches: 5. The germline gives CDR1 MNHEY, CDR2 SMNVEV (reference sequence). The CDR3 protein is CASSPRDRGTDTQYF. The CDR3, as DNA: TGTGCCAGCAGTCCCCGGGACAGGGGAACAGATACGCAGTATTTT.

The chain carries TRBV3-1 (or the pseudogene TRBV3-2) and TRBJ2-5, with 9 bases aligning to TRBD2. There are 14 residues in the CDR3. Germline V gene data show CDR1 as LGHDT and CDR2 as YNNKEL (reference sequence). The V gene end was trimmed by 4 bases and the J gene end by 12 bases; junction bases not matched to a gene: 12. CDR3 sequence reads: CASSPPSVAGDEYF. The CDR3 DNA is TGTGCCAGCAGCCCCCCATCGGTAGCGGGAGATGAGTACTTC.

The rearrangement uses TRBV6-6 and TRBJ1-5; 7 bases are shared with TRBD1. V lost 6 bases to trimming and J lost 4 bases; unmatched junction nucleotides: 12. The CDR3 is 16 residues long. Germline assignment: CDR1 MNHNY and CDR2 SVGAGI (reference sequence). CDR3 bases: TGTGCCAGCAGACCCGACAGGGCGATAGGTAATCAGCCCCAGCATTTT. Translating gives CASRPDRAIGNQPQHF.

This sequence joins TRBV4-3 and TRBJ2-1, with D possibly being TRBD1 (5 bases). The CDR3 is 14 amino acids. V lost 0 bases and J 6 bases, leaving 9 bases between the germline ends. Germline V lookup: CDR1 LGHNA, CDR2 YSLEER. The CDR3, as DNA: TGCGCCAGCAGCCAAGATTTTGGGGCCAATGAGCAGTTCTTC. Its translation: CASSQDFGANEQFF.